Presented here are 10 T cell receptor beta chains from one specimen sequenced in a study of blood T cells in healthy people across ages. Combining a sample-barcoded 5' primer with a J-beta primer mix, a second PCR ran for 7 to 11 cycles. TCRdb re-called the 5' RACE reads through MiXCR, storing one row per CDR3 protein. The top ten hold around 24% of the sample, which has hundreds of thousands of distinct CDR3 sequences, less than 60% seen once. Input material: blood. Receptors originate from an elderly man in good health.

This rearrangement joins TRBV20-1 to TRBJ1-2; no clear D. Trimming cost V 5 bases and J 5 bases, with 12 bases left between them. Germline CDR1 and CDR2: DFQATT and SNEGSKA (reference sequence). The CDR3 length is 12 residues. CDR3 protein: CSASRDFYGYTF. The CDR3 coding sequence is TGCAGTGCTTCCCGGGATTTTTATGGCTACACCTTC.

This chain connects TRBV6-2 or TRBV6-3 to TRBJ1-5, with unresolved D. With 2 bases removed from V and 4 bases from J, the gap between germline ends came to 15 bases. This CDR3 region has 16 residues. CDR1 MNHEY and CDR2 SVGEGT come from the germline V gene. CDR3 coding DNA: TGTGCCAGCAGTTACGATCGGGCAGCACAAAATCAGCCCCAGCATTTT. Protein: CASSYDRAAQNQPQHF.

In nucleotides, the CDR3 is TGTGCCAGCAGTTTGGCCCCAAACGAGCAGTACTTC. Its translation: CASSLAPNEQYF. The chain combines TRBV28 with TRBJ2-7; no firm D call. Germline-derived CDR1 and CDR2 are MDHEN and SYDVKM. The V gene lost 3 bases and the J gene lost 5 bases, with 8 bases spanning the gap. CDR3 length: 12 amino acids.

This chain links TRBV29-1 with TRBJ2-7, with TRBD1 as a possible D gene (6 bases). Looked up from germline, CDR1 is SQVTM and CDR2 is ANQGSEA. The V end was cut by 0 bases, the J end by 0 bases, with 12 bases between. The CDR3 runs to 15 residues. The CDR3 loop reads CSVEDRYRDSYEQYF. The CDR3 DNA reads as TGCAGCGTTGAAGATCGGTACAGGGACTCCTACGAGCAGTACTTC.

The chain couples TRBV3-1 to TRBJ2-7, with 12 positions matching TRBD2. Trimming cost V 8 bases and J 4 bases; bases outside gene matches: 6. This CDR3 spans 14 amino acids. Germline-derived CDR1 and CDR2 are LGHDT and YNNKEL (reference sequence). CDR3 sequence (DNA): TGTGCCAGCTCGGAGACTAGCGGGAGTTACGAGCAGTACTTC. Translated, it gives CASSETSGSYEQYF.

The J gene is TRBJ1-1, the V gene TRBV11-2; 9 bases are a match to TRBD1. The germline gives CDR1 SGHAT, CDR2 FQNNGV. This CDR3 is built from 15 residues. The ends lost 6 bases at V and 5 bases at J; junction bases unmatched: 10. CDR3 DNA sequence: TGTGCCAGCAGTCCACAGGGGGCGAGGTGGACTGAAGCTTTCTTT. Translating it yields CASSPQGARWTEAFF.

The chain is built from TRBV12-3 or TRBV12-4 and TRBJ1-2; TRBD1 might be the D (6 bases). Deletions cut 5 bases from V and 7 bases from J, with 17 bases between. CDR3 size: 14 residues. CDR3 sequence reads: CASSGTGRVAGYTF. The CDR3 bases are TGTGCCAGCAGTGGTACAGGGAGGGTGGCTGGCTACACCTTC.

The chain employs TRBV6-2 or TRBV6-3 and TRBJ2-5, with 7 positions matching TRBD2. Germline loops: CDR1 MNHEY, CDR2 SVGEGT. There are 16 residues in the CDR3. Unmatched junction bases numbered 15, after V lost 6 bases and J lost 5 bases. CDR3 loop: CASRVPGLFGGETQYF. The CDR3 region has the DNA TGTGCCAGCAGGGTACCCGGACTCTTCGGGGGGGAGACCCAGTACTTC.

The chain carries TRBV5-5 and TRBJ1-2; D uncertain. The germline V gene has CDR1 SGHKS and CDR2 YYEKEE (reference sequence). V was clipped by 4 bases and J by 3 bases, with 16 bases between them. The CDR3 loop spans 15 amino acids. The CDR3 protein is CASSTEPGVDYGYTF. Written as DNA, the CDR3 is TGTGCCAGCAGCACCGAACCAGGAGTAGACTATGGCTACACCTTC.

V is TRBV29-1 and J is TRBJ1-3; no clear D gene. The J call may be faulty, since TRBJ1-1 better matches the DNA end. Germline assignment: CDR1 SQVTM and CDR2 ANQGSEA. The CDR3 contains 12 residues. The CDR3 loop reads CSSRRMNTEAFF. In DNA, the CDR3 is TGCAGCTCCAGAAGGATGAACACTGAAGCTTTCTTT.